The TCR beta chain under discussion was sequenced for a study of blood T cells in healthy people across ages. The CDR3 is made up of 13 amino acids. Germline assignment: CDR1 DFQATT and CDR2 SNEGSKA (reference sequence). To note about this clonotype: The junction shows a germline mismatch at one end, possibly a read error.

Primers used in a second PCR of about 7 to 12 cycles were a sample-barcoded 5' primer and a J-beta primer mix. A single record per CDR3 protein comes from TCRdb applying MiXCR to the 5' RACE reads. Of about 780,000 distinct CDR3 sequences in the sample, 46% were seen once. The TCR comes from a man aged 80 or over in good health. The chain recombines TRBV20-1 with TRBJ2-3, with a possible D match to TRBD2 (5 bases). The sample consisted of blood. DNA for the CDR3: TGCAGTGCTAGATTACACTTACTAGATACACAGTATTTT. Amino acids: CSARLHLLDTQYF.